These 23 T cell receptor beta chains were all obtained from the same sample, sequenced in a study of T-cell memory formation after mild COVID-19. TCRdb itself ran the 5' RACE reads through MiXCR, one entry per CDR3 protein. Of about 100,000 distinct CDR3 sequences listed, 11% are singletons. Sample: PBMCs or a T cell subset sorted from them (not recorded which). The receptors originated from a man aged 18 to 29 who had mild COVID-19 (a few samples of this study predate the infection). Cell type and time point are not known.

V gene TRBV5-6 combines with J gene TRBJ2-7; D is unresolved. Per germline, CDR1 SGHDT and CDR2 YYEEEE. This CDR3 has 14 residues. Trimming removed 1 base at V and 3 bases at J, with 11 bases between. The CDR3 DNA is TGTGCCAGCAGCTTGAGACTTCTGGGCTACGAGCAGTACGTC. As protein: CASSLRLLGYEQYV.

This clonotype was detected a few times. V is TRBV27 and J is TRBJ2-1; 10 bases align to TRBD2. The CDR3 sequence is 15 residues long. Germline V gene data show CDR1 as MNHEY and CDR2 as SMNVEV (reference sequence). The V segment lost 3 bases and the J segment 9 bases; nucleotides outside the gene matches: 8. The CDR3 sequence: CASSFLAGAVSEQFF. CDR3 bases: TGTGCCAGCAGTTTCCTAGCGGGGGCCGTAAGTGAGCAGTTCTTC.

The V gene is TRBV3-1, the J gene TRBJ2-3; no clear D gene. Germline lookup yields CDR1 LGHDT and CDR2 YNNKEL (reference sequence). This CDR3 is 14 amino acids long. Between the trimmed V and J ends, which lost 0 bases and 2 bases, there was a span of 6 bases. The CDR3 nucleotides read TGTGCCAGCAGCCAAGAGTCCTACACAGATACGCAGTATTTT. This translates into CASSQESYTDTQYF.

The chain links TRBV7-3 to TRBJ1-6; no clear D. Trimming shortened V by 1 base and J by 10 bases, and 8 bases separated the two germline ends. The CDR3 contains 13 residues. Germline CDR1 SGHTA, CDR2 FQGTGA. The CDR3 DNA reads TGTGCCAGCAGCTTAATGACTTCCTCACCCCTCCACTTT. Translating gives CASSLMTSSPLHF.

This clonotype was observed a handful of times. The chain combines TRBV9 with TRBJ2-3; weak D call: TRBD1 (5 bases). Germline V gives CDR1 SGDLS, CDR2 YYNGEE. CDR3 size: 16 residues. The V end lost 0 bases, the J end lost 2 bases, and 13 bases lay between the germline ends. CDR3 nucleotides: TGTGCCAGCAGCGTAGGGGGCGGCCACCTCACAGATACGCAGTATTTT. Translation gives CASSVGGGHLTDTQYF. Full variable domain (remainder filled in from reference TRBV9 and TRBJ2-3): DSGVTQTPKHLITATGQRVTLRCSPRSGDLSVYWYQQSLDQGLQFLIQYYNGEERAKGNILERFSAQQFPDLHSELNLSSLELGDSALYFCASSVGGGHLTDTQYFGPGTRLTVL.

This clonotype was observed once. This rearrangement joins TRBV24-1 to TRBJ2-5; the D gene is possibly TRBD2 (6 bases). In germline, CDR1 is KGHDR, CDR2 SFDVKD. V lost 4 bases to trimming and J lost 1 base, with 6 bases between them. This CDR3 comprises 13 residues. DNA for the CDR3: TGTGCCACCAGTGACGGGAGCCAAGAGACCCAGTACTTC. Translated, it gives CATSDGSQETQYF.

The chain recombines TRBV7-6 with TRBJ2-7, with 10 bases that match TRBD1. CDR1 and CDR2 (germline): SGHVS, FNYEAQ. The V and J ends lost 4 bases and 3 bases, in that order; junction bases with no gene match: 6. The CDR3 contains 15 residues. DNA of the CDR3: TGTGCCAGCAGCTGGGACAGGGGAAGCGGCTACGAGCAGTACTTC. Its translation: CASSWDRGSGYEQYF.

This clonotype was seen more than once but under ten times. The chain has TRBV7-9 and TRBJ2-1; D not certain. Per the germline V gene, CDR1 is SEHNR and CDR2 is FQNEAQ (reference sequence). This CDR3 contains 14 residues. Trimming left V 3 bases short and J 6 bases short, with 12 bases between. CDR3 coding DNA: TGTGCCAGCAGCTTGAACGCGGTCACCAATGAGCAGTTCTTC. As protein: CASSLNAVTNEQFF. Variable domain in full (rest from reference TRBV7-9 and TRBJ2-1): DTGVSQNPRHKITKRGQNVTFRCDPISEHNRLYWYRQTLGQGPEFLTYFQNEAQLEKSRLLSDRFSAERPKGSFSTLEIQRTEQGDSAMYLCASSLNAVTNEQFFGPGTRLTVL.

The DNA of the CDR3 is TGTGCCAGCAGTCCTACCGTCAGGGGACCCCTCCACTTT. Its translation is CASSPTVRGPLHF. The chain joins TRBV12-3 or TRBV12-4 to TRBJ1-6; a weak D match, TRBD1 (6 bases). The CDR3 covers 13 residues. Trimming left V 5 bases short and J 12 bases short, with 14 bases between.

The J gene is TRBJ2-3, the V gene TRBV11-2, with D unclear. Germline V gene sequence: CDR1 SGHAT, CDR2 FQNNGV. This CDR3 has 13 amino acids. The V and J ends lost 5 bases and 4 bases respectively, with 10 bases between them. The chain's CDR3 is CASSPQAADTQYF. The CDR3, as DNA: TGTGCCAGCAGCCCCCAGGCGGCAGATACGCAGTATTTT. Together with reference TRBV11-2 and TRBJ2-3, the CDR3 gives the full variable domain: EAGVAQSPRYKIIEKRQSVAFWCNPISGHATLYWYQQILGQGPKLLIQFQNNGVVDDSQLPKDRFSAERLKGVDSTLKIQPAKLEDSAVYLCASSPQAADTQYFGPGTRLTVL.

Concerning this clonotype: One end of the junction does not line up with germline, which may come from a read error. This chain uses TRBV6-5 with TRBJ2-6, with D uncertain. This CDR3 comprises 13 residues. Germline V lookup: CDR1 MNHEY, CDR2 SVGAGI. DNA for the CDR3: TGTGCCACCAGTAACTCTGGGGCCAACGTCCTGACTTTC. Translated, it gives CATSNSGANVLTF.

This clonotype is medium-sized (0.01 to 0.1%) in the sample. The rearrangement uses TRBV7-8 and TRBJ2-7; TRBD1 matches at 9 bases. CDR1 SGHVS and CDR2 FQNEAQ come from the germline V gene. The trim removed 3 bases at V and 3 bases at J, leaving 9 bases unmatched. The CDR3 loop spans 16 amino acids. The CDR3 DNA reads TGTGCCAGCAGCTTGAGCTCCGGGACAGGGAACTACGAGCAGTACTTC. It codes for CASSLSSGTGNYEQYF.

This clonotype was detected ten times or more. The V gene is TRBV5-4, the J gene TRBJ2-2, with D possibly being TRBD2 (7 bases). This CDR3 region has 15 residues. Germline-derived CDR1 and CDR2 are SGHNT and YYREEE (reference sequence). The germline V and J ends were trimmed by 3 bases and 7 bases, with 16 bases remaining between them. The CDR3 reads CASSSSRGGIGELFF. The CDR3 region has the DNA TGTGCCAGCAGCTCATCTAGGGGGGGCATCGGGGAGCTGTTTTTT.

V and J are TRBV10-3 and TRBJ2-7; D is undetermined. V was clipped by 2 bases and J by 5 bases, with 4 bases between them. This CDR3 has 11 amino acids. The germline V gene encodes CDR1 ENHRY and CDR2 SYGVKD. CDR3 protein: CAISEGHEQYF. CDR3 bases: TGTGCCATCAGTGAGGGACACGAGCAGTACTTC.

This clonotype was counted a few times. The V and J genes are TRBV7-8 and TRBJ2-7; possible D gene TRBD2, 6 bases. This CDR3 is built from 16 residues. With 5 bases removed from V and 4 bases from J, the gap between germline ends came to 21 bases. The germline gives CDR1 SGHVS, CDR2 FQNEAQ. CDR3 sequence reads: CASSPWGDPGEYEQYF. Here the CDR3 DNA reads TGTGCCAGCAGCCCTTGGGGGGACCCCGGGGAATACGAGCAGTACTTC.

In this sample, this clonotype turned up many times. The CDR3: CASSPSGGSDTQYF. In DNA form, the CDR3 reads TGTGCCAGCTCGCCCAGCGGGGGTTCAGATACGCAGTATTTT. The rearrangement links TRBV6-5 to TRBJ2-3; TRBD2 matches at 8 bases. The junction had 8 bases not matched to a gene; V was cut back by 8 bases and J by 4 bases. The CDR3 runs 14 residues. The V gene's germline CDR1 is MNHEY and CDR2 SVGAGI.

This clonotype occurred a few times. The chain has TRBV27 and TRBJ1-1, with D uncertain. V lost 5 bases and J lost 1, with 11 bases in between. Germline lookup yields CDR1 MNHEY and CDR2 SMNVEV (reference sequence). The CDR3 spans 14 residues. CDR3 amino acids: CASSRRQENTEAFF. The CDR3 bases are TGTGCCAGCAGTCGGAGACAAGAGAACACTGAAGCTTTCTTT.

The DNA of the CDR3 is TGTGCCAGCAGCTTGATAGGGTTGAACACTGAAGCTTTCTTT. As protein: CASSLIGLNTEAFF. The rearrangement uses TRBV5-6 and TRBJ1-1, with no clear D. The CDR3 spans 14 residues. V lost 1 base to trimming and J lost 0 bases, with 7 bases between them. In germline, CDR1 is SGHDT, CDR2 YYEEEE.

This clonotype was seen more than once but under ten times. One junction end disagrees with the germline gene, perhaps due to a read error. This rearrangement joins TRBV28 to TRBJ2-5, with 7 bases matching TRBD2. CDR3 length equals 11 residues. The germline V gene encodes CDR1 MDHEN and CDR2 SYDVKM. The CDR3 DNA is TGTGCCAGCAGTTTATGCGCTAGCGGCTTATTC. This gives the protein CASSLCASGLF.

The CDR3 reads CSARPDRVREKLFF. The CDR3 DNA follows: TGCAGTGCTAGACCGGACAGGGTGAGGGAAAAACTGTTTTTT. The chain has TRBV20-1 and TRBJ1-4; 8 bases line up with TRBD1. Germline lookup yields CDR1 DFQATT and CDR2 SNEGSKA (reference sequence). This CDR3 is built from 14 residues. J gave up 8 bases and V 2 bases, and 7 bases lay outside the gene matches.

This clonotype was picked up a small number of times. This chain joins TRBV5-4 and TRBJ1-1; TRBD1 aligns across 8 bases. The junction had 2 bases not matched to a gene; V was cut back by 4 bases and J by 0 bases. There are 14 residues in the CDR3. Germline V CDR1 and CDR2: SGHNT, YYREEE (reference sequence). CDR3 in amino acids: CASSPGQVNTEAFF. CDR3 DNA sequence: TGTGCCAGCAGCCCGGGACAGGTGAACACTGAAGCTTTCTTT.

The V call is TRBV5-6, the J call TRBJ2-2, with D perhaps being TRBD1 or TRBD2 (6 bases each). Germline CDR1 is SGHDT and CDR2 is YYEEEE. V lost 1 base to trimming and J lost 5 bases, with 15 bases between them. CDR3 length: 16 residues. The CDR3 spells CASSLSGGAGTGELFF. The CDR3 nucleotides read TGTGCCAGCAGCTTGTCCGGGGGCGCGGGGACCGGGGAGCTGTTTTTT. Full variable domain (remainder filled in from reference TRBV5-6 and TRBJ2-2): DAGVTQSPTHLIKTRGQQVTLRCSPKSGHDTVSWYQQALGQGPQFIFQYYEEEERQRGNFPDRFSGHQFPNYSSELNVNALLLGDSALYLCASSLSGGAGTGELFFGEGSRLTVL.

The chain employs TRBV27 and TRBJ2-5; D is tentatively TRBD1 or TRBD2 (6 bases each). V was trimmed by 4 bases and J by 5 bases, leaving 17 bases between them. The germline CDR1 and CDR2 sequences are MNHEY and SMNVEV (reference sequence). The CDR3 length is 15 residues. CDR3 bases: TGTGCCAGCAGTTCTCACCAACGGGGGCGGGAGACCCAGTACTTC. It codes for CASSSHQRGRETQYF.